The clone carrying this TCR beta chain was observed a handful of times. What it recognizes is unknown. The data originate from a study of cytomegalovirus exposure and HLA in healthy donors. General observations from the study: Productive status was seen about 90% or about 30% of the time for most TCR beta V segments in an earlier analysis. Later on, an analysis showed TCR association rates differing by HLA locus, with DRB1 the most and HLA-C the fewest. Most CMV-associated TCR beta chains appeared HLA-restricted in a later analysis.

Primers for the PCR totalled 60 Vbeta and 13 Jbeta. Sequencing was performed with immunoSEQ multiplex PCR; in TCRdb, only in-frame clones are kept and a portion is missing. The sample has more than 85,000 clones, about 62% seen once. The J segment lost 0 bases and the V segment lost 2 bases, leaving 3 bases of the junction unmatched. The CDR3 spans 15 residues. From germline, CDR1 is MDHEN and CDR2 SYDVKM. This sequence was found in a human donor in good health. This chain connects TRBV28 to TRBJ1-2, with 7 bases matching TRBD1. Material: PBMCs. DNA of the CDR3: TGTGCCAGCAGTTTAACCGGGACAGCTAACTATGGCTACACCTTC. Protein: CASSLTGTANYGYTF.